These 27 T cell receptor beta chains came from one sample sequenced in a study of blood T cell repertoires in COVID-19. The data were produced by immunoSEQ multiplex PCR, yet TCRdb's version contains in-frame clones alone and is incomplete. The profile shows 1,200 to 1,500 clones, 94% of them singletons. Sequencing was done on a sample of peripheral blood. These receptors all stem from a human donor in a cohort sampled during active COVID-19.

V usage is TRBV7-2 and J usage is TRBJ2-2; unclear D gene. V lost 5 bases and J 4 bases, leaving 14 bases between the germline ends. The germline V gene encodes CDR1 SGHTA and CDR2 FQGNSA. The CDR3 runs 15 residues. The CDR3: CASSPPASGTGELFF. The CDR3 nucleotides are TGTGCCAGCAGCCCACCAGCTTCGGGCACCGGGGAGCTGTTTTTT.

The chain couples TRBV5-1 to TRBJ1-6; perhaps TRBD1 as D (5 bases). There are 15 residues in the CDR3. Germline assignment: CDR1 SGHRS and CDR2 YFSETQ. Trimming shortened V by 1 base and J by 7 bases, and 12 bases separated the two germline ends. The CDR3 is CASSLRGLRNSPLHF. CDR3 nucleotides: TGCGCCAGCAGCTTGAGGGGTCTGAGAAATTCACCCCTCCACTTT. Together with reference TRBV5-1 and TRBJ1-6, the CDR3 gives the full variable domain: KAGVTQTPRYLIKTRGQQVTLSCSPISGHRSVSWYQQTPGQGLQFLFEYFSETQRNKGNFPGRFSGRQFSNSRSEMNVSTLELGDSALYLCASSLRGLRNSPLHFGNGTRLTVT.

DNA for the CDR3: TGCGCCAGCAGCTTGCAAGGACAGGGGGCCTATGAGCAGTTCTTC. Encoded protein: CASSLQGQGAYEQFF. The rearrangement links TRBV5-1 to TRBJ2-1, with 11 bases fitting TRBD1. The CDR3 is 15 residues long. The V gene end was trimmed by 1 base and the J gene end by 8 bases; junction bases not matched to a gene: 5. Germline V gene sequence: CDR1 SGHRS, CDR2 YFSETQ.

V usage is TRBV5-1 and J usage is TRBJ2-1; 9 nucleotides line up with TRBD1. The CDR3 runs to 14 residues. Germline CDR1 and CDR2: SGHRS and YFSETQ. The V and J ends lost 5 bases and 8 bases, in that order; junction bases with no gene match: 8. CDR3 nucleotide sequence: TGCGCCAGCAGTGGGACAGGGAGAGTCGATGAGCAGTTCTTC. It translates to CASSGTGRVDEQFF.

The rearrangement uses TRBV12-3 or TRBV12-4 and TRBJ1-1; tentative D call: TRBD1 (5 bases). Trimming took off 5 bases at V and 4 bases at J, with 11 bases between the two ends. CDR3 length: 13 residues. The CDR3 DNA sequence: TGTGCCAGCAGTAAGCAGGGAAGCACTGAAGCTTTCTTT. Its protein product is CASSKQGSTEAFF.

V usage is TRBV19 and J usage is TRBJ2-1; perhaps TRBD2 as D (6 bases). CDR1 is LNHDA and CDR2 is SQIVND in the germline V gene (reference sequence). V lost 8 bases, J lost 8 bases, and 22 bases lay in between. The CDR3 runs to 15 residues. The CDR3 here is CASLSPGIKRDEQFF. Here the CDR3 DNA reads TGTGCCAGTCTATCCCCGGGGATCAAGCGGGATGAGCAGTTCTTC.

V usage is TRBV28 and J usage is TRBJ1-5; 7 nucleotides match TRBD1. From germline, CDR1 is MDHEN and CDR2 SYDVKM. This CDR3 region has 15 residues. V lost 10 bases and J lost 1; bases outside the gene matches: 10. This chain's CDR3 is CATRGLGQSNQPQHF. The CDR3 region has the DNA TGTGCCACCCGGGGCTTGGGACAGAGCAATCAGCCCCAGCATTTT.

The chain carries TRBV9 and TRBJ2-3; 7 bases align to TRBD2. Germline lookup yields CDR1 SGDLS and CDR2 YYNGEE. Trimming removed 4 bases from V and 3 bases from J; junction bases left unmatched: 8. This CDR3 is 15 amino acids long. For the CDR3, the DNA is TGTGCCAGCAGCATAAGCGGGATGGGGACAGATACGCAGTATTTT. It translates to CASSISGMGTDTQYF.

The J gene is TRBJ1-3, the V gene TRBV28; possibly TRBD1 for D (6 bases). The germline CDR1 and CDR2 sequences are MDHEN and SYDVKM. V lost 3 bases and J lost 2, with 8 bases in between. This CDR3 spans 14 amino acids. CDR3 amino acids: CASSFEGAGNTIYF. In DNA, the CDR3 is TGTGCCAGCAGTTTCGAGGGGGCTGGAAACACCATATATTTT.

The chain recombines TRBV24-1 with TRBJ2-3; 9 nucleotides match TRBD2. The CDR3 has 18 residues. Trimming cost V 3 bases and J 1 base; bases outside gene matches: 10. Germline values: CDR1 KGHDR, CDR2 SFDVKD. As DNA, the CDR3 is TGTGCCACCAGTGATCCCCCGACTGAGCGGGAGGGCACAGATACGCAGTATTTT. It codes for CATSDPPTEREGTDTQYF.

This CDR3 reads CATSREQDNQPQHF. CDR3 nucleotides: TGTGCCACCAGCAGAGAACAGGACAATCAGCCCCAGCATTTT. The chain couples TRBV15 to TRBJ1-5; weak D call: TRBD1 (5 bases). Germline assignment: CDR1 LNHNV and CDR2 YYDKDF (reference sequence). The CDR3 is made up of 14 amino acids. Trimming pared 0 bases from V and 3 bases from J, leaving 6 bases between.

The chain joins TRBV7-8 to TRBJ2-7, with 12 nucleotides matching TRBD2. V shed 2 bases, J shed 8 bases, and the junction held 19 bases outside the gene matches. The CDR3 has 19 amino acids. Germline CDR1 reads SGHVS; CDR2 reads FQNEAQ. CDR3 bases: TGTGCCAGCAGCTTATGGGCGGGAGCGCCTAGCGGGAGGGCCGAACAGCAGTACTTC. It is translated as CASSLWAGAPSGRAEQQYF.

The chain uses TRBV4-2 and TRBJ2-2; 9 bases fit TRBD2. The CDR3 contains 17 residues. J gave up 3 bases and V 0 bases, and 5 bases lay outside the gene matches. Germline V gene sequence: CDR1 LGHNA, CDR2 YNFKEQ. The CDR3 loop is CASSQDPSGEYTGELFF. The CDR3, as DNA: TGTGCCAGCAGCCAAGACCCTAGCGGGGAGTACACCGGGGAGCTGTTTTTT.

The sample holds one count of this clone. The rearrangement joins TRBV9 to TRBJ2-2, with TRBD2 identical over 9 bases. V was pared by 1 base and J by 0 bases, with 7 bases of the junction left unmatched. Germline V lookup: CDR1 SGDLS, CDR2 YYNGEE. This CDR3 has 18 residues. The chain's CDR3 is CASSVLSGGGANTGELFF. CDR3 DNA: TGTGCCAGCAGCGTATTATCTGGCGGGGGGGCGAACACCGGGGAGCTGTTTTTT.

CDR3 protein: CASSLRTVPNEKLFF. The CDR3 DNA reads as TGTGCCAGCAGTTTACGGACAGTCCCTAATGAAAAACTGTTTTTT. This chain connects TRBV27 to TRBJ1-4; tentative D call: TRBD1 (6 bases). Germline CDR1 and CDR2: MNHEY and SMNVEV (reference sequence). Trimming left V 2 bases short and J 3 bases short, with 10 bases between. The CDR3 is made up of 15 amino acids.

The rearrangement uses TRBV4-3 and TRBJ2-1, with D possibly being TRBD1 (6 bases). This CDR3 is built from 18 residues. The germline CDR1 and CDR2 sequences are LGHNA and YSLEER. V shed 0 bases and J shed 0 bases, with 15 bases lying between them. The DNA of the CDR3 is TGCGCCAGCAGCCAAGATCTCCCACAGGGCTTCTCCTACAATGAGCAGTTCTTC. Its translation is CASSQDLPQGFSYNEQFF.

The chain is built from TRBV4-3 and TRBJ2-1; TRBD2 matches 7 bases. CDR3 length: 15 residues. With 4 bases clipped from V and 2 bases from J, the junction kept 5 bases outside the gene matches. Germline-derived CDR1 and CDR2 are LGHNA and YSLEER. The chain's CDR3 is CASSRQRGAYNEQFF. CDR3 DNA: TGCGCCAGCAGCCGCCAGCGGGGTGCCTACAATGAGCAGTTCTTC.

The rearrangement joins TRBV6-2 or TRBV6-3 to TRBJ2-3, with a tentative D call TRBD2 (6 bases). V was shortened by 0 bases and J by 0 bases, with 13 bases between the two germline ends. This CDR3 has 17 residues. CDR1 is MNHEY and CDR2 is SVGEGT in the germline V gene. The CDR3 DNA follows: TGTGCCAGCAGTTACTCAGCCGGGGGACTTAGCACAGATACGCAGTATTTT. Protein sequence: CASSYSAGGLSTDTQYF.

The rearrangement links TRBV10-2 to TRBJ2-7; TRBD2 might be the D (6 bases). V lost 0 bases and J 0 bases, leaving 21 bases between the germline ends. This CDR3 has 19 residues. Germline CDR1 WSHSY, CDR2 SAAADI. The CDR3 DNA is TGCGCCAGCAGTGAGTCGGGTTGGGGGGATATACCCAACTCCTACGAGCAGTACTTC. Translating gives CASSESGWGDIPNSYEQYF.

The chain has TRBV6-6 and TRBJ1-1; 9 positions agree with TRBD1. V lost 4 bases to trimming and J lost 1 base; unmatched junction nucleotides: 4. The CDR3 covers 15 residues. From germline, CDR1 is MNHNY and CDR2 SVGAGI (reference sequence). The CDR3 loop is CASSLPGQGNTEAFF. The CDR3 region has the DNA TGTGCCAGCAGTTTACCGGGACAGGGGAACACTGAAGCTTTCTTT.

The chain carries TRBV14 and TRBJ2-7, with TRBD1 identical over 7 bases. The V gene end was trimmed by 1 base and the J gene end by 5 bases; junction bases not matched to a gene: 11. The CDR3 covers 16 residues. Looked up from germline, CDR1 is SGHDN and CDR2 is FVKESK. CDR3 sequence (DNA): TGTGCCAGCAGCCAAGTAGGGGGCTCTTTCGTCGACGAGCAGTACTTC. The encoded protein is CASSQVGGSFVDEQYF.

The chain links TRBV19 to TRBJ1-1; tentative D call: TRBD1 (5 bases). CDR3 length equals 16 residues. Germline V gives CDR1 LNHDA, CDR2 SQIVND (reference sequence). Trimming shortened V by 3 bases and J by 1 base, and 15 bases separated the two germline ends. CDR3 amino acids: CASSIPRGQGNTEAFF. CDR3 bases: TGTGCCAGTAGTATTCCGCGAGGCCAGGGGAACACTGAAGCTTTCTTT.

The chain joins TRBV18 to TRBJ2-7; 7 bases line up with TRBD1. CDR1 is KGHSH, CDR2 LQKENI, per germline. J gave up 2 bases and V 0 bases, and 1 base lay outside the gene matches. This CDR3 is built from 14 residues. The CDR3 spells CASSPPTGPYEQYF. The CDR3 DNA is TGTGCCAGCTCACCACCGACAGGGCCCTACGAGCAGTACTTC.

The gene calls are TRBV7-9 and TRBJ2-5; 8 bases map to TRBD2. Germline trimming cut 4 bases from V and 3 bases from J; bases unmatched to any gene: 4. The CDR3 runs 14 residues. The V gene's germline CDR1 is SEHNR and CDR2 FQNEAQ (reference sequence). The CDR3 here is CASSYGGVKETQYF. The CDR3 DNA reads as TGTGCCAGCAGCTACGGGGGGGTGAAAGAGACCCAGTACTTC. Full variable domain (remainder filled in from reference TRBV7-9 and TRBJ2-5): DTGVSQNPRHKITKRGQNVTFRCDPISEHNRLYWYRQTLGQGPEFLTYFQNEAQLEKSRLLSDRFSAERPKGSFSTLEIQRTEQGDSAMYLCASSYGGVKETQYFGPGTRLLVL.

This clone was recorded a few times. This chain uses TRBV7-2 with TRBJ1-6; D is unclear. With 6 bases removed from V and 3 bases from J, the gap between germline ends came to 12 bases. This CDR3 comprises 15 residues. Germline lookup yields CDR1 SGHTA and CDR2 FQGNSA. The CDR3 spells CASRPLEFYNSPLHF. Written as DNA, the CDR3 is TGTGCCAGCAGACCACTTGAGTTCTATAATTCACCCCTCCACTTT.

The chain joins TRBV18 to TRBJ2-1; 15 positions agree with TRBD2. Germline trimming cut 5 bases from V and 8 bases from J; bases unmatched to any gene: 7. Germline-derived CDR1 and CDR2 are KGHSH and LQKENI. This CDR3 comprises 16 residues. The CDR3 protein is CASSTRTSGRADEQFF. Here the CDR3 DNA reads TGTGCCAGCTCAACACGGACTAGCGGGAGGGCCGATGAGCAGTTCTTC. The full variable domain, its missing parts supplied by reference TRBV18 and TRBJ2-1, is NAGVMQNPRHLVRRRGQEARLRCSPMKGHSHVYWYRQLPEEGLKFMVYLQKENIIDESGMPKERFSAEFPKEGPSILRIQQVVRGDSAAYFCASSTRTSGRADEQFFGPGTRLTVL.

The genes are TRBV12-3 or TRBV12-4 and TRBJ2-3, with TRBD2 matching 8 bases. Trimming at V came to 10 bases and at J to 2 bases, leaving 5 bases not matched to a gene. The CDR3 loop spans 13 amino acids. CDR3 coding DNA: TGTGCCATCGCTAGCGGGCTCACAGATACGCAGTATTTT. Its translation: CAIASGLTDTQYF.